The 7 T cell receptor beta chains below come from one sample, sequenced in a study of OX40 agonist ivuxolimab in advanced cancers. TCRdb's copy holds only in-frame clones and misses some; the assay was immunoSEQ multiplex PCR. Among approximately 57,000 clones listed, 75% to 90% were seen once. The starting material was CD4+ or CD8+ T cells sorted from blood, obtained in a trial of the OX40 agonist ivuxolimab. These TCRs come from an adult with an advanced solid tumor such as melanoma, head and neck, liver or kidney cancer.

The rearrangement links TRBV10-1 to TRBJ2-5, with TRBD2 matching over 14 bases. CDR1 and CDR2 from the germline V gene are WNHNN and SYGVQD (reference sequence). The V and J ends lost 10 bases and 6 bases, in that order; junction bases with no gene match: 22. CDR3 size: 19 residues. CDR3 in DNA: TGCGCCACTAGTCCCGTCATGTTTTATGGACTAGCGGGAGGACAGACCCAGTACTTC. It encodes CATSPVMFYGLAGGQTQYF.

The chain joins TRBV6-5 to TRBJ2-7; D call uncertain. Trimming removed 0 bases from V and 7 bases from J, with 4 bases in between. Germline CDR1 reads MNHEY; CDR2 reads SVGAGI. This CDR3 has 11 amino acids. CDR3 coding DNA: TGTGCCAGCAGTTACTCGGGAGAGCAGTACTTC. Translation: CASSYSGEQYF.

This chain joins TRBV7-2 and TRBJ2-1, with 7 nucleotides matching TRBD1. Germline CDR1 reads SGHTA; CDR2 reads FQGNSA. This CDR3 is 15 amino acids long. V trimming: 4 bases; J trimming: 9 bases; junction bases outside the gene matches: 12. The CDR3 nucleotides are TGTGCCAGCAGCTCAGGGGGACCCTCTACGGTTGAGCAGTTCTTC. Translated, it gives CASSSGGPSTVEQFF.

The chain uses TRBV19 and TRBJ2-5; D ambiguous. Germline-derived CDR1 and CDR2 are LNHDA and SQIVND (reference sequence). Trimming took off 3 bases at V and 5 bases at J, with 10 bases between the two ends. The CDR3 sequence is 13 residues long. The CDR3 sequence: CASSIMVGETQYF. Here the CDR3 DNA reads TGTGCCAGTAGTATTATGGTCGGGGAGACCCAGTACTTC.

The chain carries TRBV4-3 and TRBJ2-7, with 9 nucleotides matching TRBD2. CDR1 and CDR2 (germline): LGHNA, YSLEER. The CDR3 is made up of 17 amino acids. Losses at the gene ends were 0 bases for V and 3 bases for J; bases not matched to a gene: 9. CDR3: CASSQDHGAGGFYEQYF. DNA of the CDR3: TGCGCCAGCAGCCAAGATCATGGAGCGGGAGGTTTCTACGAGCAGTACTTC.

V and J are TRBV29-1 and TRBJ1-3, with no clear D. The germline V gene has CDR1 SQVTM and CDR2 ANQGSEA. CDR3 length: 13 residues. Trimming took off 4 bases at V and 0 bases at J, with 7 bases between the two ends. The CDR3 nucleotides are TGCAGCGTTGTATGGGTCTCTGGAAACACCATATATTTT. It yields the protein CSVVWVSGNTIYF.

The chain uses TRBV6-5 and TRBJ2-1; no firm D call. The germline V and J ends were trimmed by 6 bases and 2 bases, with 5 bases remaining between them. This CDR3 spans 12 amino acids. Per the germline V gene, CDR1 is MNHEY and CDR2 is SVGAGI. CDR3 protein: CASSPAYNEQFF. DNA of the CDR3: TGTGCCAGCAGCCCCGCCTACAATGAGCAGTTCTTC.